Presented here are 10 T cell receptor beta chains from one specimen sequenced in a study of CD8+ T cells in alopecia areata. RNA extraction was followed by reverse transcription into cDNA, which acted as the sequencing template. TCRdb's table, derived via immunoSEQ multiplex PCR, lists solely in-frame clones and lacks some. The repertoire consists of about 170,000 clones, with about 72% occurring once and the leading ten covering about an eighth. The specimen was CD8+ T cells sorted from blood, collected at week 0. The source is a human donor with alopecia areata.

The CDR3 nucleotides read TGCGCCAGCAGCTTGGAAGGGATTAGCACAGATACGCAGTATTTT. It encodes CASSLEGISTDTQYF. The rearrangement joins TRBV5-1 to TRBJ2-3; no clear D. CDR3 length: 15 amino acids. Germline V gives CDR1 SGHRS, CDR2 YFSETQ. V was clipped by 0 bases and J by 0 bases, with 8 bases between them. The full variable domain, in which reference TRBV5-1 and TRBJ2-3 provide the parts outside the CDR3, is KAGVTQTPRYLIKTRGQQVTLSCSPISGHRSVSWYQQTPGQGLQFLFEYFSETQRNKGNFPGRFSGRQFSNSRSEMNVSTLELGDSALYLCASSLEGISTDTQYFGPGTRLTVL.

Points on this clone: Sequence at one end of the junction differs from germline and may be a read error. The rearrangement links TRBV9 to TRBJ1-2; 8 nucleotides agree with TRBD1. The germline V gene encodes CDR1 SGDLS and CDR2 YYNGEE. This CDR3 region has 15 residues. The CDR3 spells CASTVIRGLNYGYTF. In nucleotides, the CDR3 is TGTGCCAGCACCGTAATCAGGGGGCTGAACTATGGCTACACCTTC.

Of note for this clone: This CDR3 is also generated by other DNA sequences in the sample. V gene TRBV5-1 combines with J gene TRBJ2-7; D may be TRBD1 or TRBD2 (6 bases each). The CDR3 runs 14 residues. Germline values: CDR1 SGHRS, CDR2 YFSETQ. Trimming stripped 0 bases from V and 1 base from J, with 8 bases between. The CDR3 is CASSLGRGSYEQYF. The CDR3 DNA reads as TGCGCCAGCAGCTTGGGGAGGGGGTCCTACGAGCAGTACTTC.

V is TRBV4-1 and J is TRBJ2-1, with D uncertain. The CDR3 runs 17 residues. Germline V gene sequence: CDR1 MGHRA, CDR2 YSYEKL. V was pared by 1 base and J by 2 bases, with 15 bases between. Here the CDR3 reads CASSQVRPLLTYNEQFF. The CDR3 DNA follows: TGCGCCAGCAGCCAAGTAAGACCACTCCTAACCTACAATGAGCAGTTCTTC.

This CDR3 is CASRTGTNEKLFF. For the CDR3, the DNA is TGTGCCAGCAGAACAGGAACTAATGAAAAACTGTTTTTT. The chain employs TRBV25-1 and TRBJ1-4, with D perhaps matching TRBD1 (5 bases). The length of the CDR3 is 13 residues. Per germline, CDR1 MGHDK and CDR2 SYGVNS. The V gene lost 6 bases and the J gene lost 1 base, with 6 bases spanning the gap.

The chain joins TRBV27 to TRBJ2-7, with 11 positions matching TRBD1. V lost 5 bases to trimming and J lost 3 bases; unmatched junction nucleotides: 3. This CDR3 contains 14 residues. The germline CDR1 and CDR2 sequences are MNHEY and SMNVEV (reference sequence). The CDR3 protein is CASSGGTGGYEQYF. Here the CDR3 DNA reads TGTGCCAGCAGTGGGGGGACAGGGGGCTACGAGCAGTACTTC.

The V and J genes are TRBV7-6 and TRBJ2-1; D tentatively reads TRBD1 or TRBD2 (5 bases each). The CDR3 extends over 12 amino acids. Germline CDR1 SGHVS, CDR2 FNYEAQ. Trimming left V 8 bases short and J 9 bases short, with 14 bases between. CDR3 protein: CASSRGGREQFF. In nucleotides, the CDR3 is TGTGCCAGCTCCCGGGGCGGACGTGAGCAGTTCTTC.

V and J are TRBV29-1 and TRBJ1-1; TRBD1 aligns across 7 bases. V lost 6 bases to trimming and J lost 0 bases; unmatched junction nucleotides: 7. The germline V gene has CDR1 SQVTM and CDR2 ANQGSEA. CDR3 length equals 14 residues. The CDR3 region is CSVAGTAMNTEAFF. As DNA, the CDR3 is TGCAGCGTCGCCGGGACAGCTATGAACACTGAAGCTTTCTTT.

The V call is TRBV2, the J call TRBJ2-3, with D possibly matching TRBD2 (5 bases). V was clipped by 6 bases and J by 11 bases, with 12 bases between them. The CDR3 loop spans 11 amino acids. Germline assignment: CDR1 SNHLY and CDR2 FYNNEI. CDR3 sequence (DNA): TGTGCCAGCAGCGACTCCGGGGTGCAGTATTTT. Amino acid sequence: CASSDSGVQYF.

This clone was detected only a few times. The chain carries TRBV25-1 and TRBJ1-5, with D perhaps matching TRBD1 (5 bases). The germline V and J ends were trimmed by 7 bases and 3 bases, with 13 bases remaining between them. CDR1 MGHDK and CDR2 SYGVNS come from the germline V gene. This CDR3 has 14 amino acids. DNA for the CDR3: TGTGCCAGCACCGGACAAACGATCAATCAGCCCCAGCATTTT. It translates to CASTGQTINQPQHF. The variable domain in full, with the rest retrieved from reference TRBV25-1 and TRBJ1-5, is EADIYQTPRYLVIGTGKKITLECSQTMGHDKMYWYQQDPGMELHLIHYSYGVNSTEKGDLSSESTVSRIRTEHFPLTLESARPSHTSQYLCASTGQTINQPQHFGDGTRLSIL.